The clone carrying this T cell receptor beta chain was seen just once. Its matching antigen is unknown. 60 Vbeta and 13 Jbeta primers were used in PCR. TCRdb's copy holds only in-frame clones and misses some; the assay was immunoSEQ multiplex PCR. The sample lists some 150,000 clones, 79% occurring once. This entry comes from a study of cytomegalovirus exposure and HLA in healthy donors. Study-wide points: It was about 150 TCR beta chains that were listed as cytomegalovirus-associated. Later analysis identified a missense DCLRE1C variant that was linked to TCR beta V- and J-gene trimming. Immune exposure was documented only through CMV serostatus.

V lost 11 bases, J lost 0 bases, and 14 bases lay in between. The CDR3 has 13 residues. The germline V gene has CDR1 SNHLY and CDR2 FYNNEI. The sequence was obtained from a man aged 35 to 55 in good health and CMV-seronegative. What was sequenced was PBMCs. The V and J genes are TRBV2 and TRBJ2-7; tentatively, D is TRBD1 (6 bases). This CDR3 reads CAGETGTSYEQYF. The CDR3 DNA sequence: TGTGCCGGAGAAACAGGGACCTCCTACGAGCAGTACTTC.